The clone carrying this T cell receptor (beta chain) was observed once. This record comes from a study of blood T cell repertoires in COVID-19. The data were produced by immunoSEQ multiplex PCR, yet TCRdb's version contains in-frame clones alone and is incomplete. The table lists roughly 50,000 clones, around 89% of them singletons. The length of the CDR3 is 15 residues. CDR1 and CDR2 from the germline V gene are MNHEY and SVGAGI. Trimming took 7 bases from V and 7 from J; bases not matched to a gene: 7. This clonotype originated in a woman aged 60 to 75 with active COVID-19. This rearrangement joins TRBV6-5 to TRBJ1-6, with TRBD1 matching over 10 bases. Sequencing input: peripheral blood. The CDR3 loop is CASNDRGPKNSPLHF. CDR3 nucleotide sequence: TGTGCCAGCAACGACAGGGGGCCGAAAAATTCACCCCTCCACTTT.